The 24 T cell receptor beta chains presented below share a single source sample, sequenced in a study of blood T cells in healthy people across ages. The authors ran a second PCR of 7 to 11 cycles using a sample-barcoded 5' primer and a J-beta primer mix. One entry per CDR3 protein, called by TCRdb with MiXCR from the 5' RACE reads. The top ten hold roughly 31% of the sample, which has roughly 680,000 distinct CDR3 sequences, about half seen once. Sequenced: blood. All receptors derive from a woman aged 55-69 years in good health.

The rearrangement links TRBV2 to TRBJ1-6; 8 nucleotides align to TRBD1. Germline V lookup: CDR1 SNHLY, CDR2 FYNNEI. With 6 bases clipped from V and 1 base from J, the junction kept 5 bases outside the gene matches. The CDR3 consists of 16 residues. In DNA form, the CDR3 reads TGTGCCAGCAGGACGGACAGGGATTCCTATAATTCACCCCTCCACTTT. Protein: CASRTDRDSYNSPLHF.

The chain recombines TRBV7-6 with TRBJ2-7; no clear D. Germline V gene sequence: CDR1 SGHVS, CDR2 FNYEAQ. With 2 bases removed from V and 4 bases from J, the gap between germline ends came to 18 bases. The CDR3 runs 16 residues. The CDR3 DNA follows: TGTGCCAGCAGCTTAAGGCTCGGCCTGGCCCCTTACGAGCAGTACTTC. Its protein product is CASSLRLGLAPYEQYF.

This sequence joins TRBV20-1 and TRBJ2-5; 8 positions agree with TRBD2. Unmatched junction bases numbered 3, after V lost 1 base and J lost 2 bases. CDR1 is DFQATT, CDR2 SNEGSKA, per germline (reference sequence). The CDR3 sequence is 14 residues long. The CDR3: CSARGTSLQETQYF. CDR3 DNA sequence: TGCAGTGCTAGAGGGACTAGCCTACAAGAGACCCAGTACTTC.

The V gene is TRBV10-3, the J gene TRBJ1-2; 8 bases agree with TRBD1. This CDR3 has 14 amino acids. From germline, CDR1 is ENHRY and CDR2 SYGVKD. Germline trimming cut 7 bases from V and 5 bases from J; bases unmatched to any gene: 9. This CDR3 is CAITNQGAYYGYTF. CDR3 in DNA: TGTGCCATCACTAACCAGGGGGCATATTATGGCTACACCTTC.

The chain combines TRBV10-3 with TRBJ2-4; D possibly matches TRBD1 or TRBD2 (5 bases each). This CDR3 comprises 12 residues. Trimming shortened V by 4 bases and J by 5 bases, and 6 bases separated the two germline ends. Per the germline V gene, CDR1 is ENHRY and CDR2 is SYGVKD. CDR3 sequence reads: CAISGGENIQYF. Written as DNA, the CDR3 is TGTGCCATCAGTGGAGGGGAAAACATTCAGTACTTC.

V and J are TRBV7-2 and TRBJ1-1; maybe TRBD1 (6 bases). CDR3 size: 15 residues. V was clipped by 5 bases and J by 12 bases, with 25 bases between them. The V gene's germline CDR1 is SGHTA and CDR2 FQGNSA. CDR3 amino acids: CASSTQGTTRRSTFF. CDR3 sequence (DNA): TGTGCCAGCAGCACCCAAGGGACAACCCGGCGTTCGACTTTCTTT.

The gene calls are TRBV20-1 and TRBJ2-1, with TRBD2 matching 9 bases. Trimming cost V 1 base and J 8 bases; bases outside gene matches: 9. The CDR3 spans 15 residues. Germline V gives CDR1 DFQATT, CDR2 SNEGSKA (reference sequence). CDR3 in DNA: TGCAGTGCTAGAGGGGGACTAGCAGGGTCCTATGAGCAGTTCTTC. Protein product: CSARGGLAGSYEQFF.

The chain carries TRBV11-2 and TRBJ1-1; 7 nucleotides match TRBD1. Germline V CDR1 and CDR2: SGHAT, FQNNGV. V trimming: 4 bases; J trimming: 4 bases; junction bases outside the gene matches: 12. The CDR3 runs to 16 residues. The CDR3 nucleotides are TGTGCCAGCAGCTCGATAAACCCAGGGGGTGGCACTGAAGCTTTCTTT. This sequence encodes CASSSINPGGGTEAFF.

The chain couples TRBV12-3 or TRBV12-4 to TRBJ2-3; 7 nucleotides line up with TRBD2. The CDR3 covers 13 residues. V was clipped by 5 bases and J by 8 bases; unmatched bases: 7. The CDR3 spells CASSMAGVGTQYF. CDR3 bases: TGTGCCAGCAGTATGGCGGGAGTAGGTACGCAGTATTTT.

The J gene is TRBJ2-1, the V gene TRBV7-2; D possibly uses TRBD1 or TRBD2 (6 bases each). The CDR3 covers 15 residues. Germline CDR1 reads SGHTA; CDR2 reads FQGNSA. The V gene lost 1 base and the J gene lost 7 bases, with 14 bases spanning the gap. CDR3 region: CASSLETRGGNEQFF. In DNA, the CDR3 is TGTGCCAGCAGCTTAGAAACTAGAGGGGGGAATGAGCAGTTCTTC.

A few counts support this clonotype. The chain is built from TRBV7-2 and TRBJ2-7; TRBD1 aligns across 7 bases. V dropped 4 bases and J dropped 11; count of bases not matched to a gene: 20. Germline V gives CDR1 SGHTA, CDR2 FQGNSA. This CDR3 is built from 16 residues. The DNA of the CDR3 is TGTGCCAGCAGCTCTCAGCCCATAGGGGGCTCTTCGGGGAAGTACTTC. The encoded protein is CASSSQPIGGSSGKYF.

This clonotype has more than one count but fewer than ten. The J gene is TRBJ2-3, the V gene TRBV20-1; 10 bases match TRBD2. V lost 1 base, J lost 1 base, and 11 bases stayed unmatched. The CDR3 is 18 amino acids. Germline CDR1 reads DFQATT; CDR2 reads SNEGSKA (reference sequence). CDR3 region: CSARVRSGRAGGTDTQYF. The CDR3 bases are TGCAGTGCTAGAGTAAGGAGCGGGAGGGCCGGTGGCACAGATACGCAGTATTTT.

J is TRBJ2-2 and V is TRBV11-2; weak D call: TRBD2 (5 bases). CDR1 SGHAT and CDR2 FQNNGV come from the germline V gene. The CDR3 totals 17 residues. V gave up 1 base and J gave up 4 bases, with 16 bases separating them. The CDR3 nucleotides are TGTGCCAGCAGCTTAGCGGGTGCTCTAGCCATCACCGGGGAGCTGTTTTTT. Protein: CASSLAGALAITGELFF.

V usage is TRBV29-1 and J usage is TRBJ2-1; 8 bases fit TRBD1. The ends lost 6 bases at V and 8 bases at J; junction bases unmatched: 6. Germline V gene data show CDR1 as SQVTM and CDR2 as ANQGSEA. The CDR3 loop spans 12 amino acids. This CDR3 is CSVHRGVYEQFF. CDR3 bases: TGCAGCGTACACAGGGGGGTATATGAGCAGTTCTTC.

This chain links TRBV20-1 with TRBJ2-7, with a possible D match to TRBD1 (5 bases). The V end was cut by 3 bases, the J end by 0 bases, with 15 bases between. CDR3 length: 15 residues. The germline V gene has CDR1 DFQATT and CDR2 SNEGSKA (reference sequence). The chain's CDR3 is CSASDRSGISYEQYF. The CDR3 DNA is TGCAGTGCTAGTGACAGATCGGGCATCTCCTACGAGCAGTACTTC.

As for this clonotype: Germline is not matched at one junction end, which may reflect a read error. This rearrangement joins TRBV12-3 or TRBV12-4 to TRBJ2-4; no clear D gene. This CDR3 spans 13 amino acids. The CDR3 reads CASNPGRKNIQYF. Here the CDR3 DNA reads TGCGCCAGCAATCCCGGGCGCAAAAACATTCAGTACTTC.

There are many counts of this clonotype. V usage is TRBV10-3 and J usage is TRBJ2-7; D gene uncertain. In germline, CDR1 is ENHRY, CDR2 SYGVKD. The CDR3 consists of 12 residues. V was shortened by 2 bases and J by 9 bases, with 11 bases between the two germline ends. The chain's CDR3 is CAISETVWVQYF. The CDR3 DNA is TGTGCCATCAGTGAGACAGTTTGGGTGCAGTACTTC.

This clonotype has only a few counts. The chain links TRBV15 to TRBJ2-5; 7 bases are shared with TRBD1. V lost 2 bases, J lost 2 bases, and 5 bases stayed unmatched. Germline CDR1 is LNHNV and CDR2 is YYDKDF (reference sequence). The CDR3 loop spans 15 amino acids. CDR3 nucleotides: TGTGCCACCAGCAGAACTACGGACAGGCAAGAGACCCAGTACTTC. Protein product: CATSRTTDRQETQYF.

The chain links TRBV27 to TRBJ2-5, with a tentative D call TRBD2 (6 bases). The DNA end favors TRBJ2-7, so the J call may be wrong. Germline values: CDR1 MNHEY, CDR2 SMNVEV (reference sequence). The CDR3 has 15 residues. The CDR3 DNA reads as TGTGCCAGCAGCAACGCGGGGCGGAAAGCCTACGAGCAGTACTTC. It translates to CASSNAGRKAYEQYF.

This chain links TRBV9 with TRBJ2-1; the D gene is possibly TRBD2 (6 bases). This CDR3 has 13 amino acids. V lost 2 bases to trimming and J lost 4 bases, with 7 bases between them. Germline V CDR1 and CDR2: SGDLS, YYNGEE. DNA of the CDR3: TGTGCCAGCAGCGTTAGCGGTTACAATGAGCAGTTCTTC. Translating gives CASSVSGYNEQFF.

This clonotype was counted between two and nine times. The V gene is TRBV5-1, the J gene TRBJ2-5; D might be TRBD1 or TRBD2, each matching 5 bases. CDR3 length: 14 amino acids. Trimming stripped 4 bases from V and 2 bases from J, with 12 bases between. From germline, CDR1 is SGHRS and CDR2 YFSETQ. The chain's CDR3 is CASSRGRRQETQYF. CDR3 nucleotides: TGCGCCAGCAGCAGGGGAAGGAGGCAAGAGACCCAGTACTTC.

This clonotype has a handful of counts. V gene TRBV9 combines with J gene TRBJ2-3; 9 bases are a match to TRBD2. The trim removed 1 base at V and 1 base at J, leaving 13 bases unmatched. Germline CDR1 SGDLS, CDR2 YYNGEE. The length of the CDR3 is 19 residues. The CDR3 region has the DNA TGTGCCAGCAGCGTACGCCCCGACAGACTAGCGGAACGCACAGATACGCAGTATTTT. The encoded protein is CASSVRPDRLAERTDTQYF.

This clonotype was seen a handful of times. The chain links TRBV12-3 or TRBV12-4 to TRBJ2-4; no definite D call. Trimming removed 6 bases at V and 5 bases at J, with 8 bases between. This CDR3 contains 12 residues. CDR3 sequence: CASRHNQNIQYF. CDR3 coding DNA: TGTGCCAGCAGACACAATCAAAACATTCAGTACTTC.

This clonotype showed up just a few times. The genes are TRBV4-3 and TRBJ1-2; D not resolved. CDR3 length equals 14 residues. Germline values: CDR1 LGHNA, CDR2 YSLEER. Trimming removed 2 bases at V and 4 bases at J, with 11 bases between. CDR3 protein: CASSQHPASYGYTF. Written as DNA, the CDR3 is TGCGCCAGCAGCCAACATCCAGCCTCCTATGGCTACACCTTC.